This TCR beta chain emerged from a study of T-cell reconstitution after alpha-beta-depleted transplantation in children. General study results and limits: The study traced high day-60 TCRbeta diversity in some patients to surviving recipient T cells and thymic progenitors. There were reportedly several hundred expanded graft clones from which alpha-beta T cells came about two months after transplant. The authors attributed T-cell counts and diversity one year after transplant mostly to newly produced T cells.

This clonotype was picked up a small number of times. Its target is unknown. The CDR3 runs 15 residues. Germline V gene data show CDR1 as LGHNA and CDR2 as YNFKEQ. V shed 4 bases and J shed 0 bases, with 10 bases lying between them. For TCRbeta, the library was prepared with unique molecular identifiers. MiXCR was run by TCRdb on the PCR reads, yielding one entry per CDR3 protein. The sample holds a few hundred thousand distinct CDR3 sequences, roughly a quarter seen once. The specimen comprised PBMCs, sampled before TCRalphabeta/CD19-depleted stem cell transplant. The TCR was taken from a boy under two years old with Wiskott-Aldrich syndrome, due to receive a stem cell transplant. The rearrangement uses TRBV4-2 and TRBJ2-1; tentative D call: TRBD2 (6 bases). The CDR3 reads CASSPRGVSYNEQFF. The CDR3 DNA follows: TGTGCCAGCAGCCCCCGCGGGGTCTCCTACAATGAGCAGTTCTTC.